Below are 10 T cell receptor beta chains sequenced from a single sample in a study of blood T cells in healthy people across ages. Next came a second PCR, run for about 7 to 11 cycles, which used a sample-barcoded 5' primer along with a J-beta primer mix. TCRdb redid the calling of the 5' RACE reads with MiXCR, one entry per CDR3 protein. The sample has about 500,000 distinct CDR3 sequences; around 24% are singletons. These data also formed part of another study, on T cells of mothers and their children.

The sequencing input was blood. The receptors originated from a boy younger than 18 in good health.

The gene calls are TRBV29-1 and TRBJ2-1; perhaps D is TRBD1 or TRBD2 (6 bases each). Trimming pared 0 bases from V and 0 bases from J, leaving 15 bases between. The germline CDR1 and CDR2 sequences are SQVTM and ANQGSEA. CDR3 length equals 17 residues. The CDR3, as DNA: TGCAGCGTTGAAGATCGGGGGACACTACGCTCCTACAATGAGCAGTTCTTC. This gives the protein CSVEDRGTLRSYNEQFF.

Worth noting for this clonotype: A read error may be the cause here, since a much bigger clone is one base away. The genes are TRBV6-2 or TRBV6-3 and TRBJ2-7; TRBD2 is a possible D gene (6 bases). The germline V and J ends were trimmed by 6 bases and 4 bases, with 16 bases remaining between them. The germline V gene has CDR1 MNHEY and CDR2 SVGEGT. There are 14 residues in the CDR3. In nucleotides, the CDR3 is TGTGCCAGCAGGCTAGCGAGAGGGCCGTACGAGCAGTACTTC. This encodes CASRLARGPYEQYF.

This clonotype was found many times. The chain is built from TRBV2 and TRBJ2-7, with 7 bases lining up with TRBD2. V lost 6 bases and J lost 7; bases outside the gene matches: 18. Germline assignment: CDR1 SNHLY and CDR2 FYNNEI. This CDR3 region has 16 residues. CDR3 bases: TGTGCCAGCAGCCCGAATCCGGGACTATCACGTAGTGAGCAGTACTTC. Its protein product is CASSPNPGLSRSEQYF.

The V and J genes are TRBV6-5 and TRBJ2-7; 8 bases align to TRBD1. CDR3 length equals 15 residues. Trimming removed 0 bases from V and 4 bases from J; junction bases left unmatched: 5. Germline lookup yields CDR1 MNHEY and CDR2 SVGAGI. The CDR3 DNA is TGTGCCAGCAGTTACTCGGACAGGGACTTTTACGAGCAGTACTTC. Amino acids: CASSYSDRDFYEQYF.

This clonotype was found a few times. The rearrangement links TRBV20-1 to TRBJ2-7, with D possibly matching TRBD1 (6 bases). The CDR3 is 13 amino acids. CDR1 is DFQATT and CDR2 is SNEGSKA in the germline V gene (reference sequence). The germline V and J ends were trimmed by 4 bases and 9 bases, with 19 bases remaining between them. CDR3 nucleotide sequence: TGCAGTGCTAACCCGGGACAAGCCCCGGGGCAGTACTTC. It is translated as CSANPGQAPGQYF.

In this sample, this clonotype turned up a few times. This chain connects TRBV18 to TRBJ2-2; D ambiguous. Germline CDR1 KGHSH, CDR2 LQKENI. The CDR3 has 15 amino acids. The V end was cut by 2 bases, the J end by 1 base, with 8 bases between. The CDR3 nucleotides read TGTGCCAGCTCACCATTATCCGGGAACACCGGGGAGCTGTTTTTT. Residues: CASSPLSGNTGELFF.

This clonotype was counted only a few times. The chain uses TRBV7-2 and TRBJ2-3, with D perhaps matching TRBD2 (6 bases). V was cut by 4 bases and J by 6 bases, with 11 bases left in between. The CDR3 has 13 residues. Germline-derived CDR1 and CDR2 are SGHTA and FQGNSA. The CDR3 loop is CASSSNLADTQYF. As DNA, the CDR3 is TGTGCCAGCAGCTCCAATCTAGCGGATACGCAGTATTTT.

This clonotype appeared a few times. V and J are TRBV12-3 or TRBV12-4 and TRBJ2-6; TRBD1 aligns across 8 bases. The CDR3 contains 15 residues. V shed 2 bases and J 4 bases; nucleotides not matched to a gene: 1. This CDR3 reads CASSLRDRGANVLTF. The CDR3 region has the DNA TGTGCCAGCAGTTTAAGGGACAGGGGGGCCAACGTCCTGACTTTC.

This clonotype was seen more than once but under ten times. The J gene is TRBJ2-5, the V gene TRBV27; D gene unclear. The J call may be in error: the DNA end matches TRBJ2-7 better. CDR3 length: 15 residues. Germline CDR1 and CDR2: MNHEY and SMNVEV (reference sequence). Here the CDR3 reads CASRPFSGAEYEQYF. The CDR3 DNA reads TGTGCCAGCAGACCTTTTTCAGGAGCTGAATACGAGCAGTACTTC.

The gene calls are TRBV7-2 and TRBJ2-1, with D hard to call. Germline V CDR1 and CDR2: SGHTA, FQGNSA. V was pared by 1 base and J by 3 bases, with 13 bases between. CDR3 length equals 16 residues. The CDR3 nucleotides are TGTGCCAGCAGCTTAGTCGCCGAACCAAGCTACAATGAGCAGTTCTTC. This sequence encodes CASSLVAEPSYNEQFF.